Sequencing of this T cell receptor (beta chain) was carried out in a study of cytomegalovirus exposure and HLA in healthy donors. The CDR3 has 9 residues. The V gene's germline CDR1 is MNHEY and CDR2 SMNVEV (reference sequence). The V end lost 7 bases, the J end lost 11 bases, and 8 bases lay between the germline ends. Both 60 Vbeta primers and 13 Jbeta primers went into the PCR. The data were produced by immunoSEQ multiplex PCR, yet TCRdb's version contains in-frame clones alone and is incomplete. The profile covers 110,000 to 150,000 clones, with about 75% appearing a single time and more than 2.5% taken by the ten largest.

Material: PBMCs. The chain uses TRBV27 and TRBJ1-1; D gene uncertain. The sequence was obtained from a man aged 35 to 55 in good health and CMV-seronegative. The CDR3 loop is CASTSRAFF. DNA of the CDR3: TGTGCCAGCACCAGCAGGGCTTTCTTT.